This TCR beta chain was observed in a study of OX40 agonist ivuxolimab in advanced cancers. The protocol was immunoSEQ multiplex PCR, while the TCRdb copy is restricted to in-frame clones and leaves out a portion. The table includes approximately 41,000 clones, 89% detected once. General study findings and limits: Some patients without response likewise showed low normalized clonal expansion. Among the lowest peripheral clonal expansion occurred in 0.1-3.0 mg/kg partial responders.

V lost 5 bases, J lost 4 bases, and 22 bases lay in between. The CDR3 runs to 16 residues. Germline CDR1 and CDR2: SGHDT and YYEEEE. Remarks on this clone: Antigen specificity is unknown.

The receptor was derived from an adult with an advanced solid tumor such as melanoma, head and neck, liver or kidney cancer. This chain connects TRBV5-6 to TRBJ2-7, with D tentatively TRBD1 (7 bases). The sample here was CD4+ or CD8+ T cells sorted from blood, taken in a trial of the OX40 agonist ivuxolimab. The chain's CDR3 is CASREGQWPAIYEQYF. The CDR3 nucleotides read TGTGCCAGCAGGGAGGGACAGTGGCCAGCCATTTACGAGCAGTACTTC.